The clone carrying this T cell receptor beta chain was observed once. The antigen is not known. The sample originates from a study of cytomegalovirus exposure and HLA in healthy donors. Whole-study findings and limits: Presence/absence comparisons presumed near-even sequencing depth among donors. Later analysis associated a missense DCLRE1C variant with TCR beta V- and J-gene trimming.

Germline values: CDR1 SGHNT, CDR2 YYREEE (reference sequence). Unmatched junction bases numbered 10, after V lost 2 bases and J lost 6 bases. The CDR3 is made up of 15 amino acids. The PCR made use of 60 Vbeta and 13 Jbeta primers. The protocol was immunoSEQ multiplex PCR, while the TCRdb copy is restricted to in-frame clones and leaves out a portion. Of about 160,000 clones listed, about four fifths are singletons. The chain employs TRBV5-4 and TRBJ1-1, with 7 bases lining up with TRBD1. This TCR was sampled from a male donor in good health and CMV-seropositive. Source material: PBMCs. In DNA form, the CDR3 reads TGTGCCAGCAGCTTTCCGAGGGGGCGGTCGTCTGAAGCTTTCTTT. It codes for CASSFPRGRSSEAFF.